In this sample, the clone carrying this T cell receptor (beta chain) turned up a few times. The data were taken from a study of blood T cell repertoires in COVID-19. Study background: Some COVID-19 samples were acute and others convalescent; all came from the United States, Italy and Spain. PBMCs, B-cell-depleted T cells, or T cells were the source of the cDNA or gDNA that made up the material.

The study recruited people aged roughly 18 to 95 years across roughly 25 US areas. Cohort 3 recovery required two negative PCRs, clearance, or symptom resolution. Clones were read by immunoSEQ multiplex PCR, and TCRdb kept only the in-frame ones, dropping some. The table includes fewer than 200,000 clones, 78% detected once. Germline V gene lookup returns CDR1 SGHAT and CDR2 FQNNGV. The J segment lost 4 bases and the V segment lost 5 bases, leaving 9 bases of the junction unmatched. The CDR3 extends over 17 amino acids. The sample comprised PBMCs or T cells enriched from blood (not recorded which). This TCR was sampled from a woman between 45 and 65 years old who had recovered from COVID-19. This sequence joins TRBV11-2 and TRBJ2-1; 12 bases match TRBD2. The CDR3 region is CASSPRLAGASYNEQFF. In DNA form, the CDR3 reads TGTGCCAGCAGCCCACGACTAGCGGGAGCGTCTTACAATGAGCAGTTCTTC.